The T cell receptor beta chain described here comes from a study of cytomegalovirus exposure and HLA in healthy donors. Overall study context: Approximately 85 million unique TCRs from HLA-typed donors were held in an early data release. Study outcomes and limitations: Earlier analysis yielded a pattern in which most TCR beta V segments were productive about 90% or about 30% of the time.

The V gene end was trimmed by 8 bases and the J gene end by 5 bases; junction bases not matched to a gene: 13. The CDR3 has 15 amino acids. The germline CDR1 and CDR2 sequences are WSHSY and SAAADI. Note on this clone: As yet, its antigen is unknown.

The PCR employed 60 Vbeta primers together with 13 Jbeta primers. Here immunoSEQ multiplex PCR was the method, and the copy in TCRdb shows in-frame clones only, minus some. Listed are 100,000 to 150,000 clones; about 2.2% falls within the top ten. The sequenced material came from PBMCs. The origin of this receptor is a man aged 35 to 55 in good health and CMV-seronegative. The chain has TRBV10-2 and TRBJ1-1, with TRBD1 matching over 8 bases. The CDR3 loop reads CASSDLLTGGTEAFF. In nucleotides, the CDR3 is TGCGCCAGCTCGGACCTTCTAACAGGGGGTACTGAAGCTTTCTTT.